What follows are 32 T cell receptor beta chains derived from one specimen sequenced in a study of blood T cell repertoires in COVID-19. Clones were sequenced by immunoSEQ multiplex PCR, and TCRdb holds only the in-frame ones, with some missing. The table records 120,000 to 150,000 clones, approximately 85% of them present only once. Sequencing input: peripheral blood. The receptors derive from a woman aged 60 to 75 with COVID-19, enrolled during active disease.

The chain carries TRBV5-4 and TRBJ2-4; D is perhaps TRBD1 (6 bases). V lost 0 bases to trimming and J lost 0 bases, with 13 bases between them. This CDR3 has 17 residues. In germline, CDR1 is SGHNT, CDR2 YYREEE (reference sequence). CDR3 nucleotide sequence: TGTGCCAGCAGCTTGGGGCAGGGGTATCTAGCCAAAAACATTCAGTACTTC. It codes for CASSLGQGYLAKNIQYF.

The genes are TRBV2 and TRBJ1-6; a possible D gene is TRBD1 (6 bases). Germline-derived CDR1 and CDR2 are SNHLY and FYNNEI. The V gene lost 8 bases and the J gene lost 0 bases, with 14 bases spanning the gap. The CDR3 is made up of 16 amino acids. CDR3: CASQDRPSSYNSPLHF. In nucleotides, the CDR3 is TGTGCCAGCCAGGACAGACCTAGCTCCTATAATTCACCCCTCCACTTT.

The V and J genes are TRBV29-1 and TRBJ1-1; unclear D gene. Deletions cut 0 bases from V and 9 bases from J, with 11 bases between. This CDR3 has 12 residues. CDR1 is SQVTM, CDR2 ANQGSEA, per germline. CDR3 residues: CSVEDRGHKAFF. The CDR3 coding sequence is TGCAGCGTTGAAGATCGCGGGCATAAAGCTTTCTTT.

The V gene is TRBV10-3, the J gene TRBJ2-7; TRBD2 matches at 10 bases. The CDR3 is 14 residues long. The trim removed 6 bases at V and 2 bases at J, leaving 4 bases unmatched. Germline V gives CDR1 ENHRY, CDR2 SYGVKD. CDR3: CAIRVAGGTYEQYF. The CDR3 DNA reads as TGTGCCATCAGGGTAGCGGGGGGCACCTACGAGCAGTACTTC.

The J gene is TRBJ2-1, the V gene TRBV5-1; 9 positions agree with TRBD2. With 3 bases clipped from V and 6 bases from J, the junction kept 10 bases outside the gene matches. Germline V gene lookup returns CDR1 SGHRS and CDR2 YFSETQ. The CDR3 runs 16 residues. DNA of the CDR3: TGCGCCAGCAGCTCCTCCCCGGAACTAGCGGGCAATGAGCAGTTCTTC. This gives the protein CASSSSPELAGNEQFF.

This clone was detected once. This chain connects TRBV9 to TRBJ1-2; D unresolved. Germline values: CDR1 SGDLS, CDR2 YYNGEE. The ends were cut back, 5 bases at V and 10 bases at J, with 12 bases in the middle. This CDR3 is 11 amino acids long. The CDR3: CASSYRQVYTF. The CDR3 DNA reads as TGTGCCAGCAGTTATAGACAAGTCTACACCTTC.

The chain has TRBV10-3 and TRBJ1-2; TRBD1 matches at 10 bases. Germline assignment: CDR1 ENHRY and CDR2 SYGVKD. The CDR3 extends over 14 amino acids. V trimming: 6 bases; J trimming: 13 bases; junction bases outside the gene matches: 14. The CDR3 sequence is CAIRSRGTGDRGTF. The DNA for the CDR3 is TGTGCCATCAGATCACGGGGGACAGGGGACAGGGGCACCTTC.

The V call is TRBV5-1, the J call TRBJ2-5; possible D gene TRBD1, 6 bases. The germline gives CDR1 SGHRS, CDR2 YFSETQ. Between the trimmed V and J ends, which lost 4 bases and 2 bases, there was a span of 15 bases. This CDR3 contains 15 residues. CDR3 protein: CASSRSTGPQETQYF. CDR3 DNA sequence: TGCGCCAGCAGCCGCTCCACAGGGCCTCAAGAGACCCAGTACTTC. The variable domain in full, completed from reference TRBV5-1 and TRBJ2-5, reads KAGVTQTPRYLIKTRGQQVTLSCSPISGHRSVSWYQQTPGQGLQFLFEYFSETQRNKGNFPGRFSGRQFSNSRSEMNVSTLELGDSALYLCASSRSTGPQETQYFGPGTRLLVL.

The V gene is TRBV7-9, the J gene TRBJ1-6, with TRBD1 matching 7 bases. Germline V gene data show CDR1 as SEHNR and CDR2 as FQNEAQ (reference sequence). This CDR3 has 17 residues. V was clipped by 5 bases and J by 5 bases; unmatched bases: 12. The CDR3 reads CASSTYTGTADNSPLHF. Here the CDR3 DNA reads TGTGCCAGCAGCACGTACACCGGGACAGCGGATAATTCACCCCTCCACTTT.

The gene calls are TRBV25-1 and TRBJ1-2; a possible D gene is TRBD1 (6 bases). There are 14 residues in the CDR3. Germline CDR1 MGHDK, CDR2 SYGVNS. Trimming pared 6 bases from V and 6 bases from J, leaving 17 bases between. The CDR3 protein is CASSPGQRWDGYTF. The CDR3 nucleotides read TGTGCCAGCAGCCCAGGACAGCGGTGGGATGGCTACACCTTC.

The chain carries TRBV19 and TRBJ2-3; D is ambiguous. V lost 7 bases to trimming and J lost 2 bases, with 13 bases between them. From germline, CDR1 is LNHDA and CDR2 SQIVND (reference sequence). The CDR3 totals 14 residues. This CDR3 reads CASTPSEATDTQYF. The DNA of the CDR3 is TGTGCCAGTACCCCGAGCGAGGCCACAGATACGCAGTATTTT.

The chain couples TRBV19 to TRBJ2-7; a possible D gene is TRBD1 (6 bases). Trimming took off 1 base at V and 1 base at J, with 8 bases between the two ends. The CDR3 loop spans 14 amino acids. The germline gives CDR1 LNHDA, CDR2 SQIVND (reference sequence). The DNA of the CDR3 is TGTGCCAGTAGTATAGTGGGGGCTTCCTACGAGCAGTACTTC. It specifies CASSIVGASYEQYF.

The genes are TRBV29-1 and TRBJ2-7, with a tentative D call TRBD2 (5 bases). This CDR3 is built from 13 residues. CDR1 and CDR2 (germline): SQVTM, ANQGSEA. V was cut by 6 bases and J by 0 bases, with 12 bases left in between. The chain's CDR3 is CSVRIATSYEQYF. The CDR3 DNA follows: TGCAGCGTCCGAATAGCGACCTCCTACGAGCAGTACTTC.

This clone was seen just once. The chain combines TRBV7-9 with TRBJ1-3, with D maybe TRBD1 (6 bases). V was trimmed by 2 bases and J by 0 bases, leaving 20 bases between them. This CDR3 has 19 residues. CDR1 and CDR2 from the germline V gene are SEHNR and FQNEAQ (reference sequence). CDR3 bases: TGTGCCAGCAGCTTAACTTCCGGGACAACCTTTAGCTCTGGAAACACCATATATTTT. Protein: CASSLTSGTTFSSGNTIYF.

The rearrangement joins TRBV19 to TRBJ1-2; D is perhaps TRBD1 (5 bases). V was trimmed by 5 bases and J by 0 bases, leaving 16 bases between them. Germline V lookup: CDR1 LNHDA, CDR2 SQIVND (reference sequence). The CDR3 is 16 amino acids. In DNA form, the CDR3 reads TGTGCCAGTAGTCCGGAGGGGCGGAGAGCTAACTATGGCTACACCTTC. Protein sequence: CASSPEGRRANYGYTF.

V usage is TRBV4-3 and J usage is TRBJ1-1, with D unclear. Germline CDR1 reads LGHNA; CDR2 reads YSLEER. V gave up 6 bases and J gave up 3 bases, with 14 bases separating them. The CDR3 has 14 amino acids. Here the CDR3 reads CASSRSRLDTEAFF. The DNA of the CDR3 is TGCGCCAGCAGTAGATCGAGGTTGGACACTGAAGCTTTCTTT.

This clone was observed once. The chain combines TRBV10-1 with TRBJ2-1; TRBD1 matches at 7 bases. The germline CDR1 and CDR2 sequences are WNHNN and SYGVQD (reference sequence). The CDR3 is 16 residues long. V shed 5 bases and J 4 bases; nucleotides not matched to a gene: 11. The CDR3 DNA reads TGCGCCAGCAGTCACACAGGGGACGAGAGATACAATGAGCAGTTCTTC. It is translated as CASSHTGDERYNEQFF.

At least ten counts were recorded for this clone. V gene TRBV27 combines with J gene TRBJ2-7, with a tentative D call TRBD2 (6 bases). The CDR3 covers 14 residues. Trimming left V 2 bases short and J 5 bases short, with 13 bases between. Germline V gene lookup returns CDR1 MNHEY and CDR2 SMNVEV (reference sequence). CDR3 loop: CASSLGAGYNEQYF. The CDR3 nucleotides read TGTGCCAGCAGTTTAGGTGCGGGGTATAACGAGCAGTACTTC.

This chain joins TRBV27 and TRBJ1-2, with TRBD1 matching 7 bases. Germline V CDR1 and CDR2: MNHEY, SMNVEV (reference sequence). Unmatched junction bases numbered 8, after V lost 0 bases and J lost 4 bases. The CDR3 extends over 16 amino acids. CDR3 region: CASSLSKGGHRYGYTF. As DNA, the CDR3 is TGTGCCAGCAGTTTATCTAAAGGGGGCCATCGCTATGGCTACACCTTC.

The rearrangement links TRBV18 to TRBJ1-1; TRBD1 matches 8 bases. The CDR3 runs 13 residues. The trim removed 5 bases at V and 7 bases at J, leaving 6 bases unmatched. Germline V lookup: CDR1 KGHSH, CDR2 LQKENI. CDR3 loop: CASSFRGQGEAFF. The CDR3 nucleotides read TGTGCCAGCTCATTCAGGGGGCAAGGTGAAGCTTTCTTT.

The chain has TRBV3-1 (or the pseudogene TRBV3-2) and TRBJ1-6, with TRBD1 as a possible D gene (5 bases). V lost 0 bases, J lost 10 bases, and 28 bases lay in between. Germline V gene lookup returns CDR1 LGHDT and CDR2 YNNKEL (reference sequence). The CDR3 is 20 residues long. CDR3 in DNA: TGTGCCAGCAGCCAAGATCTGGCTTCGGGTGAAACCGGGGGGGGATCACCCCTCCACTTT. The encoded protein is CASSQDLASGETGGGSPLHF.

The rearrangement joins TRBV2 to TRBJ2-7; 9 positions match TRBD1. This CDR3 has 15 residues. From germline, CDR1 is SNHLY and CDR2 FYNNEI. Trimming took 3 bases from V and 3 from J; bases not matched to a gene: 6. The CDR3 loop is CASSESETGGYEQYF. In nucleotides, the CDR3 is TGTGCCAGCAGTGAGTCGGAGACAGGGGGCTACGAGCAGTACTTC. The variable domain in full, completed from reference TRBV2 and TRBJ2-7, reads EPEVTQTPSHQVTQMGQEVILRCVPISNHLYFYWYRQILGQKVEFLVSFYNNEISEKSEIFDDQFSVERPDGSNFTLKIRSTKLEDSAMYFCASSESETGGYEQYFGPGTRLTVT.

The V gene is TRBV19, the J gene TRBJ1-2, with D unresolved. This CDR3 is built from 14 residues. Trimming stripped 7 bases from V and 0 bases from J, with 12 bases between. CDR1 LNHDA and CDR2 SQIVND come from the germline V gene (reference sequence). In DNA, the CDR3 is TGTGCCAGTACCACCCCTGGAGCTAACTATGGCTACACCTTC. This codes for CASTTPGANYGYTF.

The chain carries TRBV7-9 and TRBJ1-4, with D hard to call. Germline loops: CDR1 SEHNR, CDR2 FQNEAQ (reference sequence). The V and J ends lost 3 bases and 4 bases respectively, with 12 bases between them. The CDR3 covers 15 residues. The CDR3 reads CASSFTADYNEKLFF. CDR3 DNA sequence: TGTGCCAGCAGCTTCACGGCAGACTATAATGAAAAACTGTTTTTT.

This clone was observed a handful of times. The chain combines TRBV3-1 (or the pseudogene TRBV3-2) with TRBJ1-1; D is unclear. The CDR3 length is 14 residues. Looked up from germline, CDR1 is LGHDT and CDR2 is YNNKEL (reference sequence). With 1 base removed from V and 4 bases from J, the gap between germline ends came to 10 bases. CDR3 protein: CASSQVVGGTEAFF. DNA for the CDR3: TGTGCCAGCAGCCAAGTAGTGGGAGGCACTGAAGCTTTCTTT.

This chain links TRBV6-5 with TRBJ1-3; no clear D gene. The CDR3 has 15 residues. Deletions cut 10 bases from V and 3 bases from J, with 19 bases between. CDR1 MNHEY and CDR2 SVGAGI come from the germline V gene. In nucleotides, the CDR3 is TGTGCCACAAAAAACGGGTTCTTAGGTGGAAACACCATATATTTT. This sequence encodes CATKNGFLGGNTIYF.

The chain recombines TRBV9 with TRBJ2-1, with TRBD2 identical over 8 bases. Looked up from germline, CDR1 is SGDLS and CDR2 is YYNGEE. The CDR3 consists of 17 residues. With 0 bases clipped from V and 1 base from J, the junction kept 6 bases outside the gene matches. CDR3 coding DNA: TGTGCCAGCAGCGTAGGGGCTAGCGGGTATTCCTACAATGAGCAGTTCTTC. Protein product: CASSVGASGYSYNEQFF.

The table lists this clone with a count of one. The rearrangement uses TRBV18 and TRBJ1-5; 7 nucleotides line up with TRBD1. This CDR3 is built from 20 residues. Germline CDR1 and CDR2: KGHSH and LQKENI. Losses at the gene ends were 4 bases for V and 0 bases for J; bases not matched to a gene: 18. CDR3 protein: CASSRKTGPRHNYSNQPQHF. The CDR3 DNA reads TGTGCCAGCTCACGGAAGACAGGGCCTCGGCACAATTATAGCAATCAGCCCCAGCATTTT.

This rearrangement joins TRBV30 to TRBJ1-3, with TRBD1 identical over 10 bases. The CDR3 has 14 residues. Germline values: CDR1 GTSNPN, CDR2 SVGIG (reference sequence). The V and J ends lost 2 bases and 7 bases, in that order; junction bases with no gene match: 5. CDR3: CAWSFPGQGNTIYF. The CDR3 DNA sequence: TGTGCCTGGAGTTTTCCGGGACAGGGGAACACCATATATTTT. The full variable domain, rest sourced from reference TRBV30 and TRBJ1-3, is SQTIHQWPATLVQPVGSPLSLECTVEGTSNPNLYWYRQAAGRGLQLLFYSVGIGQISSEVPQNLSASRPQDRQFILSSKKLLLSDSGFYLCAWSFPGQGNTIYFGEGSWLTVV.

V usage is TRBV4-1 and J usage is TRBJ1-1, with no clear D. In germline, CDR1 is MGHRA, CDR2 YSYEKL. The V and J ends lost 7 bases and 0 bases respectively, with 9 bases between them. The CDR3 extends over 13 amino acids. The CDR3 nucleotides are TGCGCCAGCACGCGACAAATGAACACTGAAGCTTTCTTT. This sequence encodes CASTRQMNTEAFF.

The chain joins TRBV9 to TRBJ2-2; D possibly corresponds to TRBD1 (6 bases). Germline CDR1 is SGDLS and CDR2 is YYNGEE. V was cut by 4 bases and J by 4 bases, with 17 bases left in between. The CDR3 has 16 residues. CDR3 coding DNA: TGTGCCAGCAGCCCCAGGGGAGCCCGGGGCACCGGGGAGCTGTTTTTT. This sequence encodes CASSPRGARGTGELFF.

This clone was recorded once. The chain links TRBV11-2 to TRBJ1-1; D not resolved. CDR1 and CDR2 (germline): SGHAT, FQNNGV. The ends were cut back, 0 bases at V and 5 bases at J, with 7 bases in the middle. This CDR3 region has 13 residues. CDR3 nucleotide sequence: TGTGCCAGCAGCTTAGATCCCAGAACTGAAGCTTTCTTT. Protein: CASSLDPRTEAFF.